The rows below give T cell receptor beta chains drawn from one sample of a study of tumor T cells in aggressive B-cell lymphoma. Generated by immunoSEQ multiplex PCR, the TCRdb table keeps only in-frame clones and is missing some. The sample includes around 1,700 clones, approximately 93% of them seen just once. Sequenced: tumor tissue. The source of these receptors is an adult with diffuse large B cell lymphoma. Some clones in this sample may be carry-over from other donors' samples. Both conserved end residues are part of each CDR3. The D gene is left open where the match is weak. Some rows have no size entry. The others give once, few or many, or a class for an expanded clone.

j_call | v_call | clone_size | cdr3_length | d_call | cdr3_aa | cdr3_nt
TRBJ2-5 | TRBV5-6 | . | 14 | . | CASSFWSIQETQYF | TGTGCCAGCAGCTTTTGGAGTATCCAAGAGACCCAGTACTTC
TRBJ2-2 | TRBV2 | . | 16 | TRBD1 | CASRDPGQGGTGELFF | TGTGCCAGCAGGGATCCGGGACAGGGGGGTACCGGGGAGCTGTTTTTT
TRBJ2-1 | TRBV19 | . | 15 | TRBD2 | CASSYSGGSHNEQFF | TGTGCCAGTAGTTATAGCGGGGGGTCTCACAATGAGCAGTTCTTC
TRBJ2-2 | TRBV30 | . | 12 | . | CAWTPNTGELFF | TGTGCCTGGACTCCGAACACCGGGGAGCTGTTTTTT
TRBJ2-1 | TRBV7-9 | . | 15 | TRBD2 | CASSLVLAGRNEQFF | TGTGCCAGCAGCCTAGTTCTAGCGGGACGGAATGAGCAGTTCTTC
TRBJ2-1 | TRBV7-3 | . | 16 | TRBD1 | CASSPSLGQGYNEQFF | TGTGCCAGCAGCCCCTCACTTGGACAGGGGTACAATGAACAGTTCTTC
TRBJ1-1 | TRBV29-1 | . | 11 | . | CSVQTWSEAFF | TGCAGCGTGCAAACATGGTCTGAAGCTTTCTTT
TRBJ2-3 | TRBV18 | . | 13 | . | CASSPVSTDTQYF | TGTGCCAGCTCACCCGTATCTACAGATACGCAGTATTTT
TRBJ2-1 | TRBV6-6 | . | 14 | . | CASSYAGQSNEQFF | TGTGCCAGCAGTTACGCGGGACAGTCCAATGAGCAGTTCTTC
TRBJ1-2 | TRBV27 | . | 14 | . | CASSLGRTNYDYTF | TGTGCCAGCAGTTTGGGGAGAACTAACTATGACTACACCTTC
TRBJ1-4 | TRBV29-1 | . | 12 | . | CSVTMTGEKLFF | TGCAGCGTTACCATGACAGGAGAAAAACTGTTTTTT
TRBJ1-1 | TRBV30 | . | 11 | . | CASMRETEAFF | TGTGCCTCGATGAGGGAGACTGAAGCTTTCTTT
TRBJ2-1 | TRBV30 | . | 13 | . | CAWSGDRFNEQFF | TGTGCCTGGAGCGGAGACAGGTTCAATGAGCAGTTCTTC
TRBJ1-5 | TRBV19 | once | 13 | . | CASSRGAVQPQHF | TGTGCCAGCTCGCGGGGGGCAGTTCAGCCCCAGCATTTT
TRBJ2-3 | TRBV7-3 | . | 15 | TRBD1 | CASSLWTGGTDTQYF | TGTGCCAGCAGCTTATGGACAGGGGGCACAGATACGCAGTATTTT
TRBJ1-2 | TRBV19 | . | 16 | . | CASSPASAEVFYGYTF | TGTGCCAGTAGCCCAGCTTCCGCCGAGGTCTTCTATGGCTACACCTTC
TRBJ2-4 | TRBV7-9 | . | 14 | TRBD1 | CASSPGTGESIQYF | TGTGCCAGCAGCCCGGGGACAGGGGAGAGCATTCAGTACTTC
TRBJ2-1 | TRBV7-6 | . | 17 | TRBD2 | CASSLWQAGVSYNEQFF | TGTGCCAGCAGCTTGTGGCAGGCGGGGGTTTCCTACAATGAGCAGTTCTTC
TRBJ2-3 | TRBV7-9 | once | 14 | . | CASGMAARTDTQYF | TGTGCCAGCGGTATGGCGGCGCGCACAGATACGCAGTATTTT
TRBJ1-2 | TRBV5-4 | once | 13 | TRBD1 | CASSSDRAYGYTF | TGTGCCAGCAGCTCGGACAGGGCCTATGGCTACACCTTC
TRBJ1-1 | TRBV6-5 | . | 12 | TRBD1 | CASSLGTGEAFF | TGTGCCAGCAGCCTAGGGACAGGGGAAGCTTTCTTT
TRBJ2-7 | TRBV11-2 | once | 14 | TRBD1 | CASSQSGGGYEQYF | TGTGCCAGTAGCCAGTCAGGGGGCGGGTACGAGCAGTACTTC
TRBJ2-1 | TRBV11-2 | . | 12 | . | CASSLGPREQFF | TGTGCCAGCAGCTTAGGCCCGAGAGAGCAGTTCTTC
TRBJ2-2 | TRBV29-1 | . | 14 | TRBD1 | CSVSDRGRIGELFF | TGCAGCGTCTCGGACAGGGGGAGGATCGGGGAGCTGTTTTTT
TRBJ1-4 | TRBV30 | . | 13 | TRBD1 | CAWSGTGFEKLFF | TGTGCCTGGAGTGGGACAGGTTTCGAAAAACTGTTTTTT
TRBJ1-4 | TRBV5-1 | once | 15 | TRBD1 | CASSSNRGVGEKLFF | TGCGCCAGCAGCTCAAACAGGGGGGTTGGTGAAAAACTGTTTTTT